The rows below give T cell receptor beta chains drawn from one sample of a study of shared clonotypes between healthy human individuals. Clones were read by immunoSEQ multiplex PCR, and TCRdb kept only the in-frame ones, dropping some. The sample lists around 1.1 million clones; around 77% were seen once. The sequenced sample consisted of memory CD4+ T cells from PBMCs. The source is a young man in good health. Some clones in this sample may be carry-over from other donors' samples. CDR3s include the opening cysteine and the closing phenylalanine or tryptophan. Fields, in order: clone size, J gene, V gene, D gene, CDR3 protein, CDR3 DNA. A D gene is named only where the DNA matches it firmly. Size tells how often a clone was seen (once, few, many) or the class of an expanded clone, and some rows leave it out.

clone_size: many
j_call: TRBJ1-4
v_call: TRBV28
d_call: .
cdr3_aa: CASLPRSLNEKLFF
cdr3_nt: TGTGCCAGCCTCCCCCGGAGTCTTAATGAAAAACTGTTTTTT

clone_size: .
j_call: TRBJ2-1
v_call: TRBV7-7
d_call: .
cdr3_aa: CASSLAPSSEQFF
cdr3_nt: TGTGCCAGCAGCTTAGCGCCTAGCAGTGAGCAGTTCTTC

clone_size: few
j_call: TRBJ2-6
v_call: TRBV7-2
d_call: TRBD1
cdr3_aa: CASSFYRGIRSGANVLTF
cdr3_nt: TGTGCCAGCAGCTTTTACAGGGGAATCCGCTCTGGGGCCAACGTCCTGACTTTC

clone_size: .
j_call: TRBJ2-1
v_call: TRBV27
d_call: .
cdr3_aa: CASKSPNEQFF
cdr3_nt: TGTGCCAGCAAGTCCCCGAATGAGCAGTTCTTC

clone_size: few
j_call: TRBJ2-3
v_call: TRBV5-1
d_call: .
cdr3_aa: CASSPGPAGDTQYF
cdr3_nt: TGCGCCAGCAGCCCGGGACCTGCCGGGGATACGCAGTATTTT

clone_size: .
j_call: TRBJ2-7
v_call: TRBV5-1
d_call: .
cdr3_aa: CASSIQGATEQYF
cdr3_nt: TGCGCCAGCAGCATCCAAGGCGCCACCGAGCAGTACTTC

clone_size: .
j_call: TRBJ1-2
v_call: TRBV18
d_call: TRBD1
cdr3_aa: CASSSGGVYGYTF
cdr3_nt: TGTGCCAGCTCATCAGGGGGCGTCTATGGCTACACCTTC

clone_size: once
j_call: TRBJ1-5
v_call: TRBV7-2
d_call: TRBD1
cdr3_aa: CASSQGQPGQPQHF
cdr3_nt: TGTGCCAGCAGCCAGGGACAGCCGGGTCAGCCCCAGCATTTT

clone_size: .
j_call: TRBJ2-1
v_call: TRBV19
d_call: TRBD2
cdr3_aa: CASSIEGGTSSYNEQFF
cdr3_nt: TGTGCCAGTAGTATAGAAGGTGGGACTAGCTCGTACAATGAGCAGTTCTTC

clone_size: .
j_call: TRBJ1-2
v_call: TRBV5-1
d_call: TRBD1
cdr3_aa: CASAPGGVVADSGYTF
cdr3_nt: TGCGCCAGCGCCCCAGGGGGAGTGGTGGCTGATAGTGGCTACACCTTC

clone_size: .
j_call: TRBJ2-3
v_call: TRBV6-1
d_call: .
cdr3_aa: CASMVGSGSDTQYF
cdr3_nt: TGTGCCAGCATGGTTGGATCGGGTAGCGATACGCAGTATTTT

clone_size: .
j_call: TRBJ2-1
v_call: TRBV29-1
d_call: TRBD2
cdr3_aa: CSVEGTSGRFEEQFF
cdr3_nt: TGCAGCGTTGAGGGAACTAGCGGGAGATTTGAGGAGCAGTTCTTC

clone_size: .
j_call: TRBJ2-2
v_call: TRBV27
d_call: .
cdr3_aa: CASSPGGVGGTGELFF
cdr3_nt: TGTGCCAGCAGTCCGGGTGGGGTAGGCGGCACCGGGGAGCTGTTTTTT

clone_size: .
j_call: TRBJ2-1
v_call: TRBV2
d_call: TRBD1
cdr3_aa: CATLNPRQGVDEQFF
cdr3_nt: TGTGCCACCTTAAATCCGAGACAGGGGGTGGATGAGCAGTTCTTC

clone_size: .
j_call: TRBJ2-7
v_call: TRBV21-1
d_call: .
cdr3_aa: CASGTVCEQYF
cdr3_nt: TGTGCCAGCGGAACGGTTTGCGAGCAGTACTTC

clone_size: .
j_call: TRBJ1-4
v_call: TRBV2
d_call: .
cdr3_aa: CASNRHLTNEKLFF
cdr3_nt: TGTGCCAGCAATCGACACTTGACTAATGAAAAACTGTTTTTT

clone_size: .
j_call: TRBJ1-6
v_call: TRBV5-6
d_call: TRBD1
cdr3_aa: CASSWTGGNSPLHF
cdr3_nt: TGTGCCAGCAGCTGGACAGGCGGGAATTCACCCCTCCACTTT

clone_size: .
j_call: TRBJ1-2
v_call: TRBV5-5
d_call: .
cdr3_aa: CASSPLRSGYTF
cdr3_nt: TGTGCCAGCAGCCCACTTAGATCTGGCTACACCTTC

clone_size: once
j_call: TRBJ2-7
v_call: TRBV19
d_call: TRBD2
cdr3_aa: CASSMTSGFSYEQYF
cdr3_nt: TGTGCCAGTAGTATGACTAGCGGATTTTCCTACGAGCAGTACTTC

clone_size: .
j_call: TRBJ2-1
v_call: TRBV27
d_call: TRBD2
cdr3_aa: CASSSTSRAGLNEQFF
cdr3_nt: TGTGCCAGCAGTTCGACCTCCCGAGCGGGGCTCAATGAGCAGTTCTTC

clone_size: once
j_call: TRBJ1-3
v_call: TRBV5-1
d_call: .
cdr3_aa: CASSIGTDSGNTIYF
cdr3_nt: TGCGCCAGCAGCATAGGGACGGACTCTGGAAACACCATATATTTT

clone_size: .
j_call: TRBJ2-7
v_call: TRBV7-3
d_call: TRBD2
cdr3_aa: CASSQKAGAFEQYF
cdr3_nt: TGTGCCAGCAGCCAAAAGGCGGGAGCGTTCGAGCAGTACTTC

clone_size: .
j_call: TRBJ1-1
v_call: TRBV6-1
d_call: .
cdr3_aa: CASSEWVTMNTEAFF
cdr3_nt: TGTGCCAGCAGTGAATGGGTCACCATGAACACTGAAGCTTTCTTT

clone_size: .
j_call: TRBJ2-3
v_call: TRBV7-9
d_call: .
cdr3_aa: CASSRTWPGEDTQYF
cdr3_nt: TGTGCCAGCAGCCGTACCTGGCCTGGGGAGGATACGCAGTATTTT

clone_size: once
j_call: TRBJ2-7
v_call: TRBV7-9
d_call: TRBD2
cdr3_aa: CASSQGLAGPYEQYF
cdr3_nt: TGTGCCAGCAGCCAGGGACTAGCGGGACCCTACGAGCAGTACTTC

clone_size: .
j_call: TRBJ1-4
v_call: TRBV30
d_call: .
cdr3_aa: CAWGGRGEKLFF
cdr3_nt: TGTGCCTGGGGAGGACGGGGGGAAAAACTGTTTTTT

clone_size: .
j_call: TRBJ2-3
v_call: TRBV7-3
d_call: .
cdr3_aa: CASSLGLDPDTQYF
cdr3_nt: TGTGCCAGCAGCTTAGGGCTAGATCCAGATACGCAGTATTTT

clone_size: many
j_call: TRBJ1-3
v_call: TRBV28
d_call: .
cdr3_aa: CASSPPRPGGRNTIYF
cdr3_nt: TGTGCCAGCAGCCCCCCTCGCCCGGGGGGCAGGAACACCATATATTTT

clone_size: few
j_call: TRBJ1-3
v_call: TRBV28
d_call: TRBD1
cdr3_aa: CATTDRGTFGNTIYF
cdr3_nt: TGTGCCACCACTGACAGGGGGACCTTTGGAAACACCATATATTTT

clone_size: .
j_call: TRBJ2-3
v_call: TRBV18
d_call: .
cdr3_aa: CASSPQGSSFTDTQYF
cdr3_nt: TGTGCCAGCTCACCACAGGGGTCTTCCTTCACAGATACGCAGTATTTT

clone_size: once
j_call: TRBJ2-7
v_call: TRBV11-2
d_call: .
cdr3_aa: CASSWESAHEQYF
cdr3_nt: TGTGCCAGCAGCTGGGAGTCGGCCCACGAGCAGTACTTC

clone_size: .
j_call: TRBJ1-5
v_call: TRBV28
d_call: .
cdr3_aa: CASSPVGVRNQPQHF
cdr3_nt: TGTGCCAGCAGCCCAGTGGGGGTCCGCAATCAGCCCCAGCATTTT

clone_size: few
j_call: TRBJ1-1
v_call: TRBV2
d_call: .
cdr3_aa: CASSEKMNTEAFF
cdr3_nt: TGTGCCAGCAGTGAAAAAATGAACACTGAAGCTTTCTTT

clone_size: once
j_call: TRBJ2-1
v_call: TRBV5-1
d_call: TRBD2
cdr3_aa: CASRGTSGKNEQFF
cdr3_nt: TGCGCCAGCAGAGGTACTAGCGGGAAGAATGAGCAGTTCTTC

clone_size: .
j_call: TRBJ1-5
v_call: TRBV6-5
d_call: TRBD1
cdr3_aa: CASRRGTGQGQPQHF
cdr3_nt: TGTGCCAGCAGACGGGGGACAGGCCAGGGCCAGCCCCAGCATTTT

clone_size: .
j_call: TRBJ2-6
v_call: TRBV7-3
d_call: .
cdr3_aa: CASSFSGAGANVLTF
cdr3_nt: TGTGCCAGCAGCTTTTCAGGGGCTGGGGCCAACGTCCTGACTTTC

clone_size: .
j_call: TRBJ2-2
v_call: TRBV30
d_call: .
cdr3_aa: CAWRPYPNTGELFF
cdr3_nt: TGTGCCTGGAGGCCGTACCCAAACACCGGGGAGCTGTTTTTT

clone_size: .
j_call: TRBJ2-1
v_call: TRBV27
d_call: .
cdr3_aa: CASSLSTRAPYNEQFF
cdr3_nt: TGTGCCAGCAGTTTAAGTACGAGGGCGCCCTACAATGAGCAGTTCTTC

clone_size: many
j_call: TRBJ2-3
v_call: TRBV5-4
d_call: .
cdr3_aa: CASSITAEDTQYF
cdr3_nt: TGTGCCAGCAGCATCACGGCGGAAGATACGCAGTATTTT

clone_size: .
j_call: TRBJ2-2
v_call: TRBV2
d_call: .
cdr3_aa: CASREQLGELFF
cdr3_nt: TGTGCCAGCAGGGAGCAATTGGGGGAGCTGTTTTTT

clone_size: .
j_call: TRBJ2-5
v_call: TRBV10-3
d_call: TRBD1
cdr3_aa: CAISETGAETQYF
cdr3_nt: TGTGCCATCAGTGAAACAGGGGCCGAGACCCAGTACTTC

clone_size: .
j_call: TRBJ2-6
v_call: TRBV29-1
d_call: .
cdr3_aa: CSVEWLNSGANVLTF
cdr3_nt: TGCAGCGTTGAGTGGCTCAACTCTGGGGCCAACGTCCTGACTTTC

clone_size: .
j_call: TRBJ2-7
v_call: TRBV5-1
d_call: TRBD1
cdr3_aa: CASSLGDRGEQYF
cdr3_nt: TGCGCCAGCAGCTTGGGGGACAGGGGCGAGCAGTACTTC

clone_size: .
j_call: TRBJ2-7
v_call: TRBV6-5
d_call: .
cdr3_aa: CASSSMYEQYF
cdr3_nt: TGTGCCAGCAGTTCCATGTACGAGCAGTACTTC

clone_size: .
j_call: TRBJ2-7
v_call: TRBV29-1
d_call: .
cdr3_aa: CSVKILPGYEQYF
cdr3_nt: TGCAGCGTAAAAATTCTGCCTGGCTACGAGCAGTACTTC

clone_size: .
j_call: TRBJ2-1
v_call: TRBV4-1
d_call: .
cdr3_aa: CASSQEVVVPYNEQFF
cdr3_nt: TGCGCCAGCAGCCAAGAAGTTGTAGTCCCTTACAATGAGCAGTTCTTC

clone_size: .
j_call: TRBJ1-5
v_call: TRBV27
d_call: .
cdr3_aa: CASRRLGDNQPQHF
cdr3_nt: TGTGCCAGCAGGAGGCTCGGGGATAATCAGCCCCAGCATTTT

clone_size: once
j_call: TRBJ1-2
v_call: TRBV27
d_call: TRBD1
cdr3_aa: CASSFQGAGQGLNYGYTF
cdr3_nt: TGTGCCAGCAGTTTTCAAGGGGCGGGACAGGGGTTGAACTATGGCTACACCTTC

clone_size: .
j_call: TRBJ1-1
v_call: TRBV6-5
d_call: .
cdr3_aa: CASSLQNGGTEAFF
cdr3_nt: TGTGCCAGCAGCCTGCAAAACGGCGGCACTGAAGCTTTCTTT

clone_size: .
j_call: TRBJ2-7
v_call: TRBV10-1
d_call: TRBD1
cdr3_aa: CASGQGGSYEQYF
cdr3_nt: TGCGCCAGCGGACAGGGAGGTTCCTACGAGCAGTACTTC

clone_size: .
j_call: TRBJ1-2
v_call: TRBV7-2
d_call: .
cdr3_aa: CASSEYRAGYTF
cdr3_nt: TGTGCCAGCAGCGAGTACAGGGCTGGCTACACCTTC